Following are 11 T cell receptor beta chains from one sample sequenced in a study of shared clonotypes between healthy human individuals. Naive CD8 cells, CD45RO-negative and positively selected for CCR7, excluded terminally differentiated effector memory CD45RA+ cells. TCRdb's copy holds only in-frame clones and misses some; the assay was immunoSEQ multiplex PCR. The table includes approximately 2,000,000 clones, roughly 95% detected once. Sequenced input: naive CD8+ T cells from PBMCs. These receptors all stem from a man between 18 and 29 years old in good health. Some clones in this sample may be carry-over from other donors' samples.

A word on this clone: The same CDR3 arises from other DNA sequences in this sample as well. The CDR3 nucleotides are TGTGCCAGCAGTTTAAGGGCAGCGTACGAGCAGTACTTC. It encodes CASSLRAAYEQYF. The chain is built from TRBV27 and TRBJ2-7; D gene uncertain. Trimming pared 2 bases from V and 4 bases from J, leaving 9 bases between. This CDR3 spans 13 amino acids. Per germline, CDR1 MNHEY and CDR2 SMNVEV (reference sequence).

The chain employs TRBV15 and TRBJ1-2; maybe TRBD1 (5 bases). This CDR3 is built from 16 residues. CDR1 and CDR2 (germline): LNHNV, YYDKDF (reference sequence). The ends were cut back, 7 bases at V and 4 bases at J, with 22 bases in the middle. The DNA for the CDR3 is TGTGCCACCACGGGGCGGCGGCACTCCGGCAGCTATGGCTACACCTTC. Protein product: CATTGRRHSGSYGYTF.

In DNA, the CDR3 is TGTGCCAGTAGTCGTGCTAGGGGCAGGACCCTTCACGAGCAGTACTTC. Amino acid sequence: CASSRARGRTLHEQYF. The chain uses TRBV19 and TRBJ2-7, with D possibly matching TRBD1 (5 bases). Germline V lookup: CDR1 LNHDA, CDR2 SQIVND (reference sequence). The CDR3 extends over 16 amino acids. The V end was cut by 5 bases, the J end by 5 bases, with 22 bases between.

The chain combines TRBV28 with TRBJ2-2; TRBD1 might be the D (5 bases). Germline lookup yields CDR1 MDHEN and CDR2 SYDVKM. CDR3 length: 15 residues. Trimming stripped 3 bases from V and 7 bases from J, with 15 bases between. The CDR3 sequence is CASSFWQGRVGELFF. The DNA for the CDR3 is TGTGCCAGCAGTTTCTGGCAGGGTAGGGTCGGGGAGCTGTTTTTT.

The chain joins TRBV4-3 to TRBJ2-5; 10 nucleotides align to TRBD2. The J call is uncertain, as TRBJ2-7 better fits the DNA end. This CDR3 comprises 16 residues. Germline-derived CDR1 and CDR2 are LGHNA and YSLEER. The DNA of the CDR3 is TGCGCCAGCAGCCAAGGGGCGGGACTAGCGATCCACGAGCAGTACTTC. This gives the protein CASSQGAGLAIHEQYF.

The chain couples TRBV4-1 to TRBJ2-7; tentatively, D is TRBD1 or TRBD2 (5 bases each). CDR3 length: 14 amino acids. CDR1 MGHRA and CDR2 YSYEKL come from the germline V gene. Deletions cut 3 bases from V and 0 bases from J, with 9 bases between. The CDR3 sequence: CASSQGPVSYEQYF. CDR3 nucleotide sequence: TGCGCCAGCAGCCAGGGACCGGTCTCCTACGAGCAGTACTTC.

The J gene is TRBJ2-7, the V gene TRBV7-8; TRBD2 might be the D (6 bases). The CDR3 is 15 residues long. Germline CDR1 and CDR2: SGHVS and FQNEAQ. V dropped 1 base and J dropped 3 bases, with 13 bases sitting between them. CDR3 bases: TGTGCCAGCAGCTTAGGCGGGGTAGAGGGCTACGAGCAGTACTTC. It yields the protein CASSLGGVEGYEQYF.

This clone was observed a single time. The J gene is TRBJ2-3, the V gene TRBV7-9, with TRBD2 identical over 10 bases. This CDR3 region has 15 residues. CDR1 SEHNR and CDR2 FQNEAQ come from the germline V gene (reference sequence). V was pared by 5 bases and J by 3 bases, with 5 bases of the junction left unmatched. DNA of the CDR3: TGTGCCAGCAGCAATAGAGCGGGAGGGACAGATACGCAGTATTTT. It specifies CASSNRAGGTDTQYF.

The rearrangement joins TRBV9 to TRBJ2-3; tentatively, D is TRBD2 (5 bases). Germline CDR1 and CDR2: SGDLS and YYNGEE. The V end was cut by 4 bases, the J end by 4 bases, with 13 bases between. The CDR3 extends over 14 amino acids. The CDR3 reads CASSFDPRADTQYF. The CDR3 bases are TGTGCCAGCAGCTTCGACCCGAGGGCAGATACGCAGTATTTT.

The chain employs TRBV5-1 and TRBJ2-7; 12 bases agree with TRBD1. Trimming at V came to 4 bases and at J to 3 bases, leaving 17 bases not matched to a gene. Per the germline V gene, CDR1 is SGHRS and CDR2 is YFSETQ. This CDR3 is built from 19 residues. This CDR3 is CASSTARDRGPRSHYEQYF. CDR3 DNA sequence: TGCGCCAGCAGCACCGCCCGGGACAGGGGGCCCCGTTCCCACTACGAGCAGTACTTC.

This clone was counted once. The CDR3 DNA reads TGTGCCAGCAGCCAAGAGGGTAGCGGGGTGACTAGCACAGATACGCAGTATTTT. This encodes CASSQEGSGVTSTDTQYF. The V and J genes are TRBV14 and TRBJ2-3; 8 bases line up with TRBD2. The CDR3 loop spans 18 amino acids. Germline CDR1 is SGHDN and CDR2 is FVKESK. Unmatched junction bases numbered 8, after V lost 0 bases and J lost 0 bases.